The following is a T cell receptor (beta chain) sequence with its context. In this sample, this clonotype turned up a few times. This receptor's antigen is unknown. No clone much larger than this one lies a single base away; base qualities are absent. Sample time point, as interpreted from the label and publication: persistent/refractory GD, antithyroid drugs over 5 years with positive TRAb. RNA was extracted from PBMCs in TRIzol for both TCR sequencing and RNA sequencing. Graves' disease was diagnosed according to American Thyroid Association guidelines. Patients were recruited from an endocrinology department in Xi'an, China. Each patient gave about 8.1 milliliters of peripheral blood, collected in an EDTA anticoagulant tube. Ficoll Paque Plus density gradient separation was used to isolate PBMCs, and no further T cell sorting was done. An Agilent 2100 Bioanalyzer and agarose gel were used to check RNA quality, and a NanoDrop 2000 was used to measure RNA concentration.

Preparation of the library involved multiplex PCR. The run used an Illumina HiSeq 4000. TCR beta libraries were built with iRepertoire HTBI primers and Arm-PCR amplification of CDR3 regions. Gel purification was performed on PCR products prior to sequencing. Regarding the original processing steps: Gene usage analysis of CDR3 amino acid clonotypes relied on the 62 TRBV and 14 TRBJ segments identified across samples. Filtered high-quality paired reads were merged into contigs using COPE and FqMerger. BLAST was used to align contigs to IMGT TRBV, TRBD and TRBJ reference genes, and CDR3 was defined according to IMGT. Clonotypes above 0.1% frequency were classified as highly expanded clones. Shannon entropy served as the measure of repertoire diversity, while the Gini coefficient captured V-J evenness. A clonotype found in more than one individual was treated as public. TCRdb reworked the public reads: Q25 trimming with fastp, MiXCR clone assembly, productive beta chains retained. Each CDR3 protein appears once, grouped with its most common genes and DNA. These V and J calls rely on TCRdb rather than the paper's analysis. The sample data list some 370,000 distinct CDR3 sequences, and around 20% of these were observed just once. The ten largest clones take up less than 25% of the sample.

The data derive from a study of regulatory T cells in long-lasting Graves disease (dated by TCRdb to 2020 to 2022). Regarding the study in general: Persistent Graves' disease was defined as persistently positive TSH receptor autoantibodies together with antithyroid drug treatment for over 5 years. Patients with persistent Graves' disease were compared with patients with newly diagnosed Graves' disease using TCR sequencing and RNA sequencing of peripheral blood. In the clinical cohort, patients with persistent Graves' disease had used antithyroid drugs for an average of approximately eleven years. The study took place in China and was registered as a clinical trial. A total of around 35 samples were covered by TCR sequencing, comprising approximately 13 persistent and around 20 newly diagnosed Graves' disease patients.

From cysteine to phenylalanine, the CDR3 is 17 amino acids long. Only the CDR3 region is kept as DNA, spanning 51 bases read in frame from base 1. Clipping removes 3 bases from V and 3 bases from J, with 10 as the unmatched junction base count. As encoded in the germline V gene, CDR1 is MDHEN while CDR2 is SYDVKM. The study at large found these results: The study examined only peripheral blood because the primary lesion, thyroid tissue, could not be accessed. Preferential use of TRBV28, TRBJ1-2 and TRBJ2-5 was observed in persistent disease, whereas TRBV20-1 and TRBJ2-1 were favored in newly diagnosed disease. Patients with persistent disease shared more public clonotypes (around 2,700) than newly diagnosed patients did (about 970). As a limitation, the authors acknowledged that the small sample size may reduce accuracy. Lower TCR Shannon entropy and fewer highly expanded clones were observed in persistent Graves' disease patients than in newly diagnosed patients, which suggested clonal expansion. Only the TCR beta chain was sequenced and analyzed.

The sequence joins TRBV28 to TRBJ2-1, with TRBD2 matching 8 junction bases. Source: peripheral blood mononuclear cells (PBMCs), taken when the disease was refractory, from a patient treated with antithyroid drugs. The sequence was obtained from a female donor with Graves disease. Here the CDR3 is given as CASSLEPAGADYNEQFF. The nucleotide sequence is TGTGCCAGCAGTTTGGAACCAGCGGGAGCGGACTACAATGAGCAGTTCTTC.